The present T cell receptor (beta chain) was sequenced within a study of blood T cell repertoires in COVID-19. Trimming cost V 7 bases and J 7 bases; bases outside gene matches: 4. The CDR3 sequence is 11 residues long. The germline V gene encodes CDR1 SQVTM and CDR2 ANQGSEA. The assay was immunoSEQ multiplex PCR, and TCRdb's table has in-frame clones only and misses some. Here the sample spans about 300,000 clones, around 89% being singletons. The J gene is TRBJ2-1, the V gene TRBV29-1; 7 positions agree with TRBD2. The sample was peripheral blood. The TCR sequence derives from a man younger than 35 who had recovered from COVID-19. The CDR3 sequence: CSGGSINEQFF. The DNA of the CDR3 is TGCAGCGGCGGGAGTATAAATGAGCAGTTCTTC.